This TCR beta chain was recorded in a study of shared clonotypes between healthy human individuals. Points from the study as a whole: The naive CD4 repertoires of a few donors were compared, and about 5% of clonotypes were shared.

Some clones are missing from TCRdb's copy, which holds only in-frame ones; the method was immunoSEQ multiplex PCR. Of about 2.1 million clones listed, 90% to 95% are singletons. Naivety among CD8 cells was defined by CD45RO negativity and positive CCR7 selection, thereby excluding terminally differentiated effector memory CD45RA+ cells. Germline CDR1 SGHDT, CDR2 YYEEEE. This CDR3 has 13 residues. V gave up 4 bases and J gave up 2 bases, with 10 bases separating them. To note about this clone: Its antigen remains unknown. Other DNA sequences in the same sample also yield this CDR3.

Sequenced: naive CD8+ T cells from PBMCs. The chain carries TRBV5-6 and TRBJ2-7; TRBD1 might be the D (5 bases). The source of this sequence is a man in his late teens or twenties in good health. Some clones in this sample may be carry-over from other donors' samples. CDR3 DNA: TGTGCCAGCAGCCGAGACAGCACCTACGAGCAGTACTTC. This codes for CASSRDSTYEQYF.